This T cell receptor beta chain emerged from a study of T cell changes during pregnancy in multiple sclerosis. CDR3 length: 13 residues. The germline V gene encodes CDR1 PRHDT and CDR2 FYEKMQ (reference sequence). Losses at the gene ends were 3 bases for V and 7 bases for J; bases not matched to a gene: 1. TCRdb's copy holds only in-frame clones and misses some; the assay was immunoSEQ multiplex PCR. The sample lists about 57,000 clones, 75% to 90% seen once, with around 1.8% in the top ten. Source: peripheral blood, taken after pregnancy. This clonotype was sampled from a female donor with multiple sclerosis, enrolled in a pregnancy study. The chain couples TRBV13 to TRBJ2-4; 9 nucleotides align to TRBD1. In DNA form, the CDR3 reads TGTGCCAGCAGCTTCGGGACAGGGAACATTCAGTACTTC. Translated: CASSFGTGNIQYF.